The subject of this entry is one TCR beta chain. The specificity of this receptor is unknown. The record has no base qualities; no much larger clone is one base away. The CDR3, from cysteine to phenylalanine, totals 15 residues. Just CDR3 DNA is preserved here, 45 bases in frame from base 1. V is clipped by 3 bases and J by 5 bases, and the sequence between their germline boundaries is 13 bases long. As encoded in the germline V gene, CDR1 is MDHEN while CDR2 is SYDVKM. One collaborating source in Seattle enrolled patients while the patients were actively infected and followed the patients over time throughout the course of disease. Each collaborating institution followed its own protocols to collect whole blood in K2EDTA tubes. For TCRbeta analysis, collaborators shipped samples in one of three forms: frozen whole blood, isolated PBMCs, or DNA extracted from either of those sample types. The data were obtained in a study of blood T cell repertoires in COVID-19 (dated by TCRdb to 2020 to 2021). Looking at the study overall: The collaborator samples originated in the United States, Italy and Spain and spanned the acute and convalescent phases of COVID-19. Samples were obtained from the ongoing ImmuneRACE study (first 160 participants) and from 1,254 subjects provided by 6 global collaborators. The sample metadata nearly always contained a de-identified subject ID, COVID-19 status, age in years and sex. The repertoires were made available in a free public database intended to serve as a resource for research on the immune response to SARS-CoV-2. The prospective study material was composed of cDNA or gDNA derived from T cells, B-cell-depleted T cells, or PBMCs. Deeply sampled blood TCRbeta repertoires from subjects exposed to, actively infected with, or recovered from COVID-19 were included in the dataset. Where available, HLA class I and class II types were obtained from metadata supplied by the sample provider rather than from assay-based typing. Paper-wide results and their limitations: The amount of clinical and demographic metadata varied by source and participant and was provided uncurated.

TCRbeta CDR3 regions were amplified from genomic DNA using the immunoSEQ Assay, a bias-controlled multiplex PCR. From the authors' description of their analysis: The number of nucleated cells in each sample was estimated from the amplification of reference gene primers within the assay. Sequence reads were collapsed and filtered to measure the absolute abundance of every unique TCRbeta CDR3 rearrangement. For each sample, productive Simpson clonality was calculated by taking the square root of Simpson's diversity index across productive rearrangements. TCRdb retrieved this table from immuneACCESS and kept in-frame rearrangements only. Not all clones are present; in checked studies, unresolved V genes account for under half, and no reason is known for the remainder. V and J calls and clone size are copied from that table; D and trimming were computed from the DNA. This sample holds 250,000 to 400,000 clones; 85% to 90% were observed only once. Roughly 2.9% of the sample belongs to the ten largest clones.

The sequenced material came from peripheral blood. Rearrangement joined TRBV28 to TRBJ1-4; TRBD1 is a weak D gene call, 6 bases matching. The origin of this receptor is a woman in her 30s with COVID-19, enrolled during active disease. The nucleotide sequence reads as follows: TGTGCCAGCAGTTTGCCCTTAACAGGGAATGAAAAACTGTTTTTT. Protein translation: CASSLPLTGNEKLFF.